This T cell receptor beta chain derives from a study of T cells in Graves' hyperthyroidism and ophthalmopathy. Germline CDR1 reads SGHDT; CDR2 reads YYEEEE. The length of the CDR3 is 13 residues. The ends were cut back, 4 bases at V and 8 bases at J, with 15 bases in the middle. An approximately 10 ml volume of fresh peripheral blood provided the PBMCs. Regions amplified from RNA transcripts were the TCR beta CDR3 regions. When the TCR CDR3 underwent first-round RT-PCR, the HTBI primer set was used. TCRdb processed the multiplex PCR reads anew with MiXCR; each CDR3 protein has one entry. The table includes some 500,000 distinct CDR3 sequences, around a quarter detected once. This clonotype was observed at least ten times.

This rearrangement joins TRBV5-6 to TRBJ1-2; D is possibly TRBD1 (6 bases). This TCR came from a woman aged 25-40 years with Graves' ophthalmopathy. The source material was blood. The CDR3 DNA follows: TGTGCCAGCAGCCCCGCGGGGGCGTGGGGCTACACCTTC. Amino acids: CASSPAGAWGYTF.